The 3 T cell receptor beta chains below come from one sample, sequenced in a study of T-cell reconstitution after alpha-beta-depleted transplantation in children. TCRbeta library preparation incorporated unique molecular identifiers. TCRdb re-called the PCR reads through MiXCR, storing one row per CDR3 protein. The data hold 610,000 or so distinct CDR3 sequences, with roughly 30% observed a single time. The sample here was PBMCs, taken before TCRalphabeta/CD19-depleted stem cell transplant. These receptors were taken from a boy under three years old with Wiskott-Aldrich syndrome, due to receive a stem cell transplant.

The V call is TRBV12-3 or TRBV12-4, the J call TRBJ2-3; D uncertain. The germline V and J ends were trimmed by 8 bases and 3 bases, with 18 bases remaining between them. The length of the CDR3 is 15 residues. CDR3: CASSAGNLWTDTQYF. The CDR3 DNA follows: TGTGCCAGCTCAGCCGGAAATTTATGGACAGATACGCAGTATTTT.

The chain has TRBV7-6 and TRBJ2-5, with 8 bases identical to TRBD2. Trimming took 5 bases from V and 5 from J; bases not matched to a gene: 13. This CDR3 is built from 16 residues. From germline, CDR1 is SGHVS and CDR2 FNYEAQ. CDR3 region: CASSPRETSVDETQYF. The CDR3 DNA sequence: TGTGCCAGCAGCCCGCGGGAGACTAGCGTAGACGAGACCCAGTACTTC.

This clonotype was seen more than once but under ten times. This chain connects TRBV5-1 to TRBJ2-1; 8 bases are shared with TRBD2. The J segment lost 2 bases and the V segment lost 0 bases, leaving 10 bases of the junction unmatched. The CDR3 sequence is 18 residues long. Germline V lookup: CDR1 SGHRS, CDR2 YFSETQ. Here the CDR3 DNA reads TGCGCCAGCAGCTTGGTCAAAGAGGCGGGAGGAACCTACAATGAGCAGTTCTTC. Encoded protein: CASSLVKEAGGTYNEQFF.